Listed below are T cell receptor beta chains from one sample, sequenced in a study of T cells expressing NK-cell markers. With the 5' RACE reads reprocessed, TCRdb shows one record per CDR3 protein and no DNA. Found here are fewer than 550,000 distinct CDR3 sequences; the top ten clones hold 1.4% to 1.5%. Material for sequencing was blood T cells: a sorted CD56 or NKG2C T cell subset, CD4+ or CD8+ T cells, or bulk PBMC T cells (not recorded which). These receptors came from a woman aged 45-60 years in good health. CDR3s include the opening cysteine and the closing phenylalanine or tryptophan. The order of the fields is J gene, CDR3 length, V gene, CDR3 protein.

j_gene: TRBJ2-2; len: 16; v_gene: TRBV3-1; CDR3aa: CASSQDLGGTGGELFF
j_gene: TRBJ2-7; len: 15; v_gene: TRBV28; CDR3aa: CASSDPSGPNYEQYF
j_gene: TRBJ2-5; len: 15; v_gene: TRBV14; CDR3aa: CASSQRAMGQETQYF
j_gene: TRBJ2-2; len: 15; v_gene: TRBV10-3; CDR3aa: CAIMGISGSPGELFF
j_gene: TRBJ2-5; len: 15; v_gene: TRBV7-9; CDR3aa: CASSPGLAGVETQYF
j_gene: TRBJ1-4; len: 13; v_gene: TRBV5-5; CDR3aa: CASARGYSEKLFF
j_gene: TRBJ2-1; len: 14; v_gene: TRBV20-1; CDR3aa: CSARDVRTGYEQFF
j_gene: TRBJ2-2; len: 14; v_gene: TRBV12-5; CDR3aa: CASAEGHSPGELFF
j_gene: TRBJ2-3; len: 14; v_gene: TRBV7-9; CDR3aa: CASSSPRSFDTQYF
j_gene: TRBJ1-2; len: 12; v_gene: TRBV6-5; CDR3aa: CASRWDNYGYTF
j_gene: TRBJ2-5; len: 20; v_gene: TRBV21-1; CDR3aa: CASSLPRGRTSGRSGETQYF
j_gene: TRBJ2-3; len: 13; v_gene: TRBV5-1; CDR3aa: CASSPGTSGASYF
j_gene: TRBJ1-1; len: 16; v_gene: TRBV29-1; CDR3aa: CSVGLQTPFTTTEAFF
j_gene: TRBJ2-1; len: 17; v_gene: TRBV5-8; CDR3aa: CASSLGLVAGGQNEQFF
j_gene: TRBJ1-5; len: 15; v_gene: TRBV7-9; CDR3aa: CASSLGGSVDQPQHF
j_gene: TRBJ2-1; len: 15; v_gene: TRBV6-4; CDR3aa: CASSESSGRANEQFF
j_gene: TRBJ1-2; len: 14; v_gene: TRBV7-2; CDR3aa: CASSSRRGNYGYTF
j_gene: TRBJ1-1; len: 14; v_gene: TRBV3-1; CDR3aa: CASSPLGWSTEAFF
j_gene: TRBJ2-5; len: 13; v_gene: TRBV18; CDR3aa: CASSRGNRETQYF
j_gene: TRBJ2-5; len: 15; v_gene: TRBV6-2/TRBV6-3; CDR3aa: CASRGDREFKETQYF
j_gene: TRBJ2-1; len: 14; v_gene: TRBV6-1; CDR3aa: CASSKQEMYNEQFF
j_gene: TRBJ2-7; len: 16; v_gene: TRBV4-2; CDR3aa: CASSQPGGSASYEQYF
j_gene: TRBJ2-4; len: 17; v_gene: TRBV12-3/TRBV12-4; CDR3aa: CASSLKSGAVAKNIQYF
j_gene: TRBJ2-2; len: 16; v_gene: TRBV11-2; CDR3aa: CASSLVSAGATGELFF
j_gene: TRBJ2-1; len: 16; v_gene: TRBV4-1; CDR3aa: CASSHEGGLAYNEQFF
j_gene: TRBJ2-7; len: 16; v_gene: TRBV12-3/TRBV12-4; CDR3aa: CASSQTRHSLSYEQYF
j_gene: TRBJ2-3; len: 16; v_gene: TRBV20-1; CDR3aa: CSATHRTGTKADTQYF
j_gene: TRBJ1-1; len: 14; v_gene: TRBV20-1; CDR3aa: CSASTGFMNTEAFF
j_gene: TRBJ2-7; len: 15; v_gene: TRBV20-1; CDR3aa: CSASGGRASPYEQYF
j_gene: TRBJ2-4; len: 16; v_gene: TRBV5-1; CDR3aa: CASSLTGGVAKNIQYF
j_gene: TRBJ2-5; len: 16; v_gene: TRBV24-1; CDR3aa: CATSDFGREGQETQYF
j_gene: TRBJ2-5; len: 16; v_gene: TRBV4-2; CDR3aa: CASSRFGGALQETQYF
j_gene: TRBJ2-1; len: 16; v_gene: TRBV12-3/TRBV12-4; CDR3aa: CASAPGTSGRVGEQFF
j_gene: TRBJ2-3; len: 15; v_gene: TRBV5-1; CDR3aa: CASSFQWEPEDTQYF
j_gene: TRBJ2-4; len: 17; v_gene: TRBV2; CDR3aa: CASSEKVVQGRKNIQYF
j_gene: TRBJ2-7; len: 14; v_gene: TRBV28; CDR3aa: CASSEKGDSYEQYF
j_gene: TRBJ2-3; len: 17; v_gene: TRBV9; CDR3aa: CASSVGTSGRRTDTQYF
j_gene: TRBJ2-7; len: 19; v_gene: TRBV4-1; CDR3aa: CASSQDRASGSPQTYEQYF
j_gene: TRBJ1-6; len: 14; v_gene: TRBV2; CDR3aa: CASTVASYNSPLHF
j_gene: TRBJ2-4; len: 15; v_gene: TRBV4-1; CDR3aa: CASSRQGATKNIQYF
j_gene: TRBJ2-1; len: 15; v_gene: TRBV4-2; CDR3aa: CASSPFPRSYNEQFF